This T cell receptor (beta chain) was observed in a study of blood T cells in healthy people across ages. Combining a sample-barcoded 5' primer with a J-beta primer mix, a second PCR ran for 7 to 11 cycles. A template-switch adaptor that had 12 random nucleotides put a tag on each cDNA molecule. MiXCR, applied by TCRdb to the 5' RACE reads, yields one record per CDR3 protein. The table lists fewer than 900,000 distinct CDR3 sequences, 43% of them singletons. This receptor was taken from a woman in her sixties or seventies in good health. Sequenced input: blood.

CDR3 in DNA: TGTGCCTGGACCAGGGAGTGGGGAGAGACCCAGTACTTC. It specifies CAWTREWGETQYF. V and J are TRBV30 and TRBJ2-5; D tentatively fits TRBD1 or TRBD2 (5 bases each). Deletions cut 4 bases from V and 4 bases from J, with 13 bases between. The CDR3 has 13 residues. Germline-derived CDR1 and CDR2 are GTSNPN and SVGIG (reference sequence).